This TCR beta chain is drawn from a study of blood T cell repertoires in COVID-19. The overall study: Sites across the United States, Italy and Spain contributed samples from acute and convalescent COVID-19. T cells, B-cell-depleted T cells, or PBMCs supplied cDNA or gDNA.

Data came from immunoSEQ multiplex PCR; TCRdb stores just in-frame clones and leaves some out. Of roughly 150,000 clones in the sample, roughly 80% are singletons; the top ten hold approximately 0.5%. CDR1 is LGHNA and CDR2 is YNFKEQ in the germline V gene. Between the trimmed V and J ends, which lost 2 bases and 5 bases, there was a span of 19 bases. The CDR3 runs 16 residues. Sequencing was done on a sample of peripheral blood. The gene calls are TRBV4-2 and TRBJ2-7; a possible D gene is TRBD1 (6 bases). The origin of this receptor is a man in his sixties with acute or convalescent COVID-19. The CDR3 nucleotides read TGTGCCAGCAGCCAATTTTCGGATTCAGGGGTAGACGAGCAGTACTTC. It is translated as CASSQFSDSGVDEQYF.